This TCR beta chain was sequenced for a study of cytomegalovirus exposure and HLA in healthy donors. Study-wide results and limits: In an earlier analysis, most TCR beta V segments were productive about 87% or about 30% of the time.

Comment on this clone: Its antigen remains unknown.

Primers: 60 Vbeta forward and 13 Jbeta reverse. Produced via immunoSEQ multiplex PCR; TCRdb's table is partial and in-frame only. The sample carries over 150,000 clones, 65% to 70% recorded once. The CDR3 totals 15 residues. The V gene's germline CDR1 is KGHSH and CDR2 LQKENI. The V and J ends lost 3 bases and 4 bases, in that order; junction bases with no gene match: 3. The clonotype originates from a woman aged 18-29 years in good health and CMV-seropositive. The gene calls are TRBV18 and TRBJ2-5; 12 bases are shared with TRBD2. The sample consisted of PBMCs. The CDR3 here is CASSPTSGGTETQYF. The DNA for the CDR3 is TGTGCCAGCTCACCGACTAGCGGGGGAACAGAGACCCAGTACTTC.